The 23 T cell receptor beta chains below all came from one sample that was sequenced in a study of blood T cell repertoires in COVID-19. Only in-frame clones appear in the TCRdb table, and some are missing; sequencing was by immunoSEQ multiplex PCR. The sample contains approximately 200,000 clones, around 80% of which appear only once. The specimen was PBMCs or T cells enriched from blood (not recorded which). These receptor sequences come from a woman aged 40 to 50 with acute COVID-19.

This clone was seen once. The V call is TRBV27, the J call TRBJ1-2; 9 positions match TRBD1. Germline V gene data show CDR1 as MNHEY and CDR2 as SMNVEV (reference sequence). The CDR3 contains 13 residues. J was trimmed by 8 bases and V by 6 bases; bases with no gene match: 7. The CDR3, as DNA: TGTGCCAGCAGACTCACAGGGGGCGGGGGCTACACCTTC. Its translation: CASRLTGGGGYTF.

The J gene is TRBJ2-1, the V gene TRBV5-4; 9 nucleotides agree with TRBD2. Germline loops: CDR1 SGHNT, CDR2 YYREEE (reference sequence). The CDR3 contains 15 residues. Trimming cost V 8 bases and J 4 bases; bases outside gene matches: 10. CDR3 DNA: TGTGCCAGTTCCCTCGCGGGGGGGGGTTACAATGAGCAGTTCTTC. Its translation is CASSLAGGGYNEQFF.

V usage is TRBV9 and J usage is TRBJ1-1, with D perhaps matching TRBD1 (6 bases). Trimming took off 4 bases at V and 8 bases at J, with 12 bases between the two ends. The CDR3 is made up of 12 amino acids. In germline, CDR1 is SGDLS, CDR2 YYNGEE. Here the CDR3 reads CASSITGTEAFF. DNA for the CDR3: TGTGCCAGCAGCATAACAGGGACAGAAGCTTTCTTT.

This rearrangement joins TRBV2 to TRBJ1-1; D is uncertain. Germline CDR1 reads SNHLY; CDR2 reads FYNNEI. The CDR3 extends over 13 amino acids. V was clipped by 4 bases and J by 0 bases, with 6 bases between them. The CDR3: CASSAGLNTEAFF. The CDR3 DNA reads TGTGCCAGCAGTGCGGGGTTGAACACTGAAGCTTTCTTT.

This chain connects TRBV28 to TRBJ2-3; 7 bases align to TRBD1. The CDR3 length is 16 residues. With 6 bases clipped from V and 6 bases from J, the junction kept 15 bases outside the gene matches. Germline V gene data show CDR1 as MDHEN and CDR2 as SYDVKM. CDR3 residues: CASSFIRQGRADTQYF. The CDR3 DNA reads as TGTGCCAGCAGCTTCATACGACAGGGTCGGGCGGATACGCAGTATTTT.

This clone came up once. The gene calls are TRBV6-5 and TRBJ1-5; perhaps TRBD1 as D (6 bases). Between the trimmed V and J ends, which lost 8 bases and 0 bases, there was a span of 11 bases. Germline V CDR1 and CDR2: MNHEY, SVGAGI. The CDR3 runs 14 residues. The CDR3, as DNA: TGTGCCAGCCAGGGACAATATAGCAATCAGCCCCAGCATTTT. Protein: CASQGQYSNQPQHF.

The chain is built from TRBV27 and TRBJ1-2; 7 bases are a match to TRBD1. CDR1 and CDR2 from the germline V gene are MNHEY and SMNVEV (reference sequence). The V and J ends lost 5 bases and 4 bases, in that order; junction bases with no gene match: 7. The CDR3 has 14 residues. The CDR3 sequence is CASSPQTGSYGYTF. The CDR3 bases are TGTGCCAGCAGTCCCCAGACAGGGAGCTATGGCTACACCTTC.

This clone was observed a handful of times. The V gene is TRBV9, the J gene TRBJ1-6, with a possible D match to TRBD1 (5 bases). CDR1 is SGDLS and CDR2 is YYNGEE in the germline V gene. This CDR3 is 15 amino acids long. Trimming removed 3 bases at V and 5 bases at J, with 12 bases between. For the CDR3, the DNA is TGTGCCAGCAGCGCCGCCGGGACTAATAATTCACCCCTCCACTTT. This translates into CASSAAGTNNSPLHF.

The V and J genes are TRBV5-8 and TRBJ1-1; TRBD1 matches at 7 bases. Germline trimming cut 4 bases from V and 1 base from J; bases unmatched to any gene: 7. The CDR3 runs 15 residues. The germline CDR1 and CDR2 sequences are SGHTS and YDEGEE. CDR3 amino acids: CASSPPGTANTEAFF. CDR3 DNA: TGTGCCAGCAGCCCGCCGGGGACAGCGAACACTGAAGCTTTCTTT.

The rearrangement links TRBV6-2 or TRBV6-3 to TRBJ2-7; no reliable D call. Trimming cost V 6 bases and J 11 bases, with 23 bases left between them. CDR1 is MNHEY, CDR2 SVGEGT, per germline. CDR3 length: 14 residues. DNA for the CDR3: TGTGCCAGCAGCAGCCGAAACGAACACTGGAGAGAGTACTTC. This translates into CASSSRNEHWREYF.

The chain has TRBV2 and TRBJ1-5; D is uncertain. Germline V gives CDR1 SNHLY, CDR2 FYNNEI. The ends were cut back, 10 bases at V and 0 bases at J, with 13 bases in the middle. The CDR3 spans 14 residues. CDR3 residues: CATRKDSSNQPQHF. The CDR3 DNA is TGTGCCACCAGAAAAGACTCTAGCAATCAGCCCCAGCATTTT.

The CDR3 loop is CASSLPRTGGTEAFF. CDR3 nucleotide sequence: TGTGCCAGCAGCTTACCTAGGACAGGGGGCACTGAAGCTTTCTTT. The gene calls are TRBV7-2 and TRBJ1-1; 10 bases fit TRBD1. Germline CDR1 is SGHTA and CDR2 is FQGNSA. V was pared by 2 bases and J by 4 bases, with 4 bases of the junction left unmatched. The CDR3 loop spans 15 amino acids.

This chain links TRBV2 with TRBJ2-2, with 8 bases fitting TRBD1. CDR3 length: 14 amino acids. The germline V gene encodes CDR1 SNHLY and CDR2 FYNNEI. J was trimmed by 7 bases and V by 7 bases; bases with no gene match: 8. In DNA form, the CDR3 reads TGTGCCAGCACGGCAGGGGGCATAAACGGGGAGCTGTTTTTT. Amino acid sequence: CASTAGGINGELFF.

V is TRBV19 and J is TRBJ2-3; TRBD2 aligns across 13 bases. The length of the CDR3 is 16 residues. After removal of 4 bases from V and 6 bases from J, the junction contained 7 bases not matched to a gene. In germline, CDR1 is LNHDA, CDR2 SQIVND (reference sequence). In nucleotides, the CDR3 is TGTGCCAGTAGTACCCGGACTAGCGGGAGTCGGGATACGCAGTATTTT. It specifies CASSTRTSGSRDTQYF.

This chain connects TRBV6-5 to TRBJ2-7; 10 bases are a match to TRBD1. The germline CDR1 and CDR2 sequences are MNHEY and SVGAGI. The CDR3 runs to 15 residues. J was trimmed by 2 bases and V by 6 bases; bases with no gene match: 7. The CDR3 region has the DNA TGTGCCAGCAGGTTTTCCGGGACAGGGGCCTACGAGCAGTACTTC. As protein: CASRFSGTGAYEQYF.

Details on this clone: This CDR3 is also generated by other DNA sequences in the sample. The chain recombines TRBV11-2 with TRBJ1-1; 7 positions match TRBD1. This CDR3 contains 13 residues. Unmatched junction bases numbered 2, after V lost 0 bases and J lost 7 bases. CDR1 and CDR2 from the germline V gene are SGHAT and FQNNGV. In DNA, the CDR3 is TGTGCCAGCAGCTTAGATCGGGACAGTGAAGCTTTCTTT. This translates into CASSLDRDSEAFF.

The rearrangement uses TRBV19 and TRBJ1-1; no clear D. Germline V lookup: CDR1 LNHDA, CDR2 SQIVND (reference sequence). V was pared by 7 bases and J by 0 bases, with 15 bases between. The CDR3 is made up of 15 amino acids. CDR3 in DNA: TGTGCCAGTACCCCCGGGGTTTTCGTGAACACTGAAGCTTTCTTT. Amino acid sequence: CASTPGVFVNTEAFF.

The rearrangement joins TRBV24-1 to TRBJ2-2; TRBD2 agrees at 14 bases. The length of the CDR3 is 15 residues. Germline V lookup: CDR1 KGHDR, CDR2 SFDVKD. V dropped 7 bases and J dropped 5; count of bases not matched to a gene: 2. This CDR3 reads CATRGTSGRTGELFF. CDR3 DNA sequence: TGTGCCACCAGGGGGACTAGCGGGAGAACCGGGGAGCTGTTTTTT.

The rearrangement joins TRBV18 to TRBJ2-3; 11 bases line up with TRBD2. The length of the CDR3 is 16 residues. CDR1 is KGHSH and CDR2 is LQKENI in the germline V gene. V lost 3 bases, J lost 2 bases, and 4 bases stayed unmatched. The CDR3 is CASSPGLAGNTDTQYF. The CDR3 nucleotides read TGTGCCAGCTCACCCGGACTAGCGGGCAACACAGATACGCAGTATTTT. The whole variable domain, filled in from reference TRBV18 and TRBJ2-3, reads NAGVMQNPRHLVRRRGQEARLRCSPMKGHSHVYWYRQLPEEGLKFMVYLQKENIIDESGMPKERFSAEFPKEGPSILRIQQVVRGDSAAYFCASSPGLAGNTDTQYFGPGTRLTVL.

This clone turned up a few times. J is TRBJ2-3 and V is TRBV30, with 8 bases lining up with TRBD2. The CDR3 contains 13 residues. Unmatched junction bases numbered 6, after V lost 5 bases and J lost 5 bases. Germline CDR1 reads GTSNPN; CDR2 reads SVGIG (reference sequence). This chain's CDR3 is CAWGLSGGDTQYF. The CDR3 DNA reads as TGTGCCTGGGGTCTAAGCGGGGGAGATACGCAGTATTTT.

The chain is built from TRBV28 and TRBJ1-1; the D gene is possibly TRBD1 (6 bases). This CDR3 contains 14 residues. V was clipped by 9 bases and J by 1 base, with 15 bases between them. Germline lookup yields CDR1 MDHEN and CDR2 SYDVKM. CDR3 loop: CASKTGTPNTEAFF. The DNA for the CDR3 is TGTGCCAGTAAGACCGGGACACCGAACACTGAAGCTTTCTTT.

The chain is built from TRBV30 and TRBJ2-2; possibly TRBD1 for D (6 bases). Looked up from germline, CDR1 is GTSNPN and CDR2 is SVGIG (reference sequence). Between the trimmed V and J ends, which lost 1 base and 2 bases, there was a span of 8 bases. CDR3 length: 14 amino acids. As DNA, the CDR3 is TGTGCCTGGAGTGACAGGGTCAACACCGGGGAGCTGTTTTTT. This gives the protein CAWSDRVNTGELFF. Together with reference TRBV30 and TRBJ2-2, the CDR3 gives the full variable domain: SQTIHQWPATLVQPVGSPLSLECTVEGTSNPNLYWYRQAAGRGLQLLFYSVGIGQISSEVPQNLSASRPQDRQFILSSKKLLLSDSGFYLCAWSDRVNTGELFFGEGSRLTVL.

The genes are TRBV9 and TRBJ1-3; 9 bases are a match to TRBD1. Germline CDR1 and CDR2: SGDLS and YYNGEE. This CDR3 contains 19 residues. The J segment lost 8 bases and the V segment lost 3 bases, leaving 21 bases of the junction unmatched. The CDR3 nucleotides are TGTGCCAGCAGCGGAGCCCCCACCGGGACAGGGCTTTCTCATCACACCATATATTTT. Its protein is CASSGAPTGTGLSHHTIYF.